This TCR beta chain originates from a study of T-cell reconstitution after alpha-beta-depleted transplantation in children. CDR1 is DFQATT, CDR2 SNEGSKA, per germline (reference sequence). Trimming stripped 1 base from V and 3 bases from J, with 10 bases between. This CDR3 spans 13 amino acids. This clonotype appeared a single time. Preparation of the TCRbeta library used unique molecular identifiers. TCRdb reanalysed the PCR reads using MiXCR and keeps one entry per CDR3 protein. The sample includes about 640,000 distinct CDR3 sequences, approximately 15% seen only once; the top ten take about 1.1%. The chain combines TRBV20-1 with TRBJ2-7, with D possibly called TRBD1 or TRBD2 (6 bases each). The clonotype originates from a human donor who donated a stem cell graft to a child with acute myeloid leukemia. This sample comprised PBMCs from the stem cell graft donor, obtained from the stem cell graft. CDR3 DNA: TGCAGTGCTAGAGGGGGGGACAACTACGAGCAGTACTTC. Translation: CSARGGDNYEQYF.